This T cell receptor beta chain appears in the sequencing data of a study of tumour-infiltrating T cells in Burkitt lymphoma. Turning to the study itself: The Burkitt lymphoma cohort spanned all epidemiological subtypes. Overall and progression-free survival were predicted by productive clonality. Study outcomes and limitations: Many Burkitt lymphoma patients shared several public clonotypes.

This clone was detected only once. What it binds is unknown. Some clones are missing from TCRdb's copy, which holds only in-frame ones; the method was immunoSEQ multiplex PCR. The top ten clones hold roughly 4.3% of a sample with 1,300 or so clones, around 84% of them seen once. Germline values: CDR1 GTSNPN, CDR2 SVGIG (reference sequence). CDR3 length: 12 amino acids. V was pared by 1 base and J by 5 bases, with 9 bases between. This rearrangement joins TRBV30 to TRBJ2-7; D unresolved. Sequencing input: tumor tissue. The origin of this receptor is a human donor with Burkitt lymphoma. The CDR3 protein is CAWSGLGDEQYF. CDR3 coding DNA: TGTGCCTGGAGTGGGCTAGGAGACGAGCAGTACTTC.